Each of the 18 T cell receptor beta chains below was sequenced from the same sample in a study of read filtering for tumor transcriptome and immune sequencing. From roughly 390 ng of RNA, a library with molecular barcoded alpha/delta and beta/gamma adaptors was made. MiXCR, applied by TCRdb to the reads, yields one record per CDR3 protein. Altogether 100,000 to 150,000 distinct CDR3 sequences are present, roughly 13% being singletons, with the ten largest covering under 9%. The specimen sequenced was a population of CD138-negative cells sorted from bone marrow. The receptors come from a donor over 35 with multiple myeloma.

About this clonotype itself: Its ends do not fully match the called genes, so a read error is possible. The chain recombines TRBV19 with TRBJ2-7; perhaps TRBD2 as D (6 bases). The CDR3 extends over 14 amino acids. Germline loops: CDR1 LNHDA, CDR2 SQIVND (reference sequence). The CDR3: CASSGSGESYKQYF. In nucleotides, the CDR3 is TGTGCCAGTAGTGGCTCGGGAGAGTCCTACAAGCAGTACTTC.

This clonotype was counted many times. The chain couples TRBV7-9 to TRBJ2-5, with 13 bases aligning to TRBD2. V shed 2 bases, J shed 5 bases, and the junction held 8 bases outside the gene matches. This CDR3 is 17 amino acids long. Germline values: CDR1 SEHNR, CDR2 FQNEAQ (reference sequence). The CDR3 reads CASSLWAGTSGEETQYF. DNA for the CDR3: TGTGCCAGCAGCTTATGGGCCGGGACTAGCGGGGAGGAGACCCAGTACTTC. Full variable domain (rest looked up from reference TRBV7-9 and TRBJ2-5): DTGVSQNPRHKITKRGQNVTFRCDPISEHNRLYWYRQTLGQGPEFLTYFQNEAQLEKSRLLSDRFSAERPKGSFSTLEIQRTEQGDSAMYLCASSLWAGTSGEETQYFGPGTRLLVL.

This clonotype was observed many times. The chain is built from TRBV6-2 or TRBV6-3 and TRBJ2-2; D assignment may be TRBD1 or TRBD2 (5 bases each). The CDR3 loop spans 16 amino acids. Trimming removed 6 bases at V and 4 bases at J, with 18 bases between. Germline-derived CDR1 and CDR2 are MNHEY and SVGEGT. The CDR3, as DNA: TGTGCCAGCAGCTACAGGTTTCGGGACGGCACCGGGGAGCTGTTTTTT. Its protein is CASSYRFRDGTGELFF.

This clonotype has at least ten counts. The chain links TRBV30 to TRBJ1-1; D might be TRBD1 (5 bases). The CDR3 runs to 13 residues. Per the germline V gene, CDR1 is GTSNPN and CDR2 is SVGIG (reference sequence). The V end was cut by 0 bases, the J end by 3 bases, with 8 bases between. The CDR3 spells CAWSVQGDTEAFF. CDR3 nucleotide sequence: TGTGCCTGGAGTGTACAAGGGGACACTGAAGCTTTCTTT.

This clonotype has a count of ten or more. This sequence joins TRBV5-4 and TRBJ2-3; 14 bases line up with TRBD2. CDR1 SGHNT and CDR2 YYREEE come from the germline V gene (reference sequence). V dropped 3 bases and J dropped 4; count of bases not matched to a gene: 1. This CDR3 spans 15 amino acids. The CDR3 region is CASSWGLAGADTQYF. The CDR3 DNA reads TGTGCCAGCAGCTGGGGACTAGCGGGAGCAGATACGCAGTATTTT. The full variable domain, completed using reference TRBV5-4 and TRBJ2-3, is ETGVTQSPTHLIKTRGQQVTLRCSSQSGHNTVSWYQQALGQGPQFIFQYYREEENGRGNFPPRFSGLQFPNYSSELNVNALELDDSALYLCASSWGLAGADTQYFGPGTRLTVL.

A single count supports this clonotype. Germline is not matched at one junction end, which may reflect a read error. The DNA for the CDR3 is TGCGCCAGCACAGACTGGGCGGAGGCTCTCTTT. It is translated as CASTDWAEALF. The chain combines TRBV2 with TRBJ1-1; no clear D. The germline V gene has CDR1 SNHLY and CDR2 FYNNEI. The CDR3 runs 11 residues.

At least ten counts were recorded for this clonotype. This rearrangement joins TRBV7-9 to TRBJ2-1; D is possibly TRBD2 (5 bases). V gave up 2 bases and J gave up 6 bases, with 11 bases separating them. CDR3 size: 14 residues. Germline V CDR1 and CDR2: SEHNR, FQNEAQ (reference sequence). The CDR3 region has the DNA TGTGCCAGCAGCTTAATCCGGGATGTCAATGAGCAGTTCTTC. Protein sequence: CASSLIRDVNEQFF.

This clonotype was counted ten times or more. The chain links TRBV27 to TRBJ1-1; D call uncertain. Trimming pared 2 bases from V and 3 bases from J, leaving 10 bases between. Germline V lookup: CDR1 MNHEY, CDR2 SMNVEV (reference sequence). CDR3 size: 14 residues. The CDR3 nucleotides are TGTGCCAGCAGTTTAAAGGGAGGTTACACTGAAGCTTTCTTT. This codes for CASSLKGGYTEAFF.

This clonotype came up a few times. CDR3 DNA: TGTGCCAGTAGTATAAACGGGGATGCCAACACTGAAGCTTTCTTT. Protein product: CASSINGDANTEAFF. The rearrangement links TRBV19 to TRBJ1-1; D is unclear. V was pared by 2 bases and J by 2 bases, with 12 bases between. Germline CDR1 reads LNHDA; CDR2 reads SQIVND (reference sequence). CDR3 length: 15 residues.

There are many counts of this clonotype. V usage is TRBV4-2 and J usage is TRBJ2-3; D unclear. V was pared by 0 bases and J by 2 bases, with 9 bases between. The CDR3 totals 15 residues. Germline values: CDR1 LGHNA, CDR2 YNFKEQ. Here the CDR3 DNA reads TGTGCCAGCAGCCAAGATTTTGGGGACACAGATACGCAGTATTTT. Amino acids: CASSQDFGDTDTQYF.

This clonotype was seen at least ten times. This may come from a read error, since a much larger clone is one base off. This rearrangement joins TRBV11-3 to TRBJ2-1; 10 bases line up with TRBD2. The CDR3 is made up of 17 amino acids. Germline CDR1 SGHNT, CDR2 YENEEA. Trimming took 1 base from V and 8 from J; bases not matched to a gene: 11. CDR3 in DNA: TGTGCCAGCAGCTTAGCAGTTAGCGGGAGGTTAGGCGATGAGCAGTTCTTC. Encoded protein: CASSLAVSGRLGDEQFF. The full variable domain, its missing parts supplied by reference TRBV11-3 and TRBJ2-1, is EAGVVQSPRYKIIEKKQPVAFWCNPISGHNTLYWYLQNLGQGPELLIRYENEEAVDDSQLPKDRFSAERLKGVDSTLKIQPAELGDSAVYLCASSLAVSGRLGDEQFFGPGTRLTVL.

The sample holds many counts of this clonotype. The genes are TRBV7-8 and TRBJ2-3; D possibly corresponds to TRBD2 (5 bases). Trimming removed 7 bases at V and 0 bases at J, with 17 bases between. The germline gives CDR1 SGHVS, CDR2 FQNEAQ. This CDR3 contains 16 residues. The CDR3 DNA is TGTGCCAGCACCCCCATGTCGGGATCTAGCACAGATACGCAGTATTTT. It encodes CASTPMSGSSTDTQYF.

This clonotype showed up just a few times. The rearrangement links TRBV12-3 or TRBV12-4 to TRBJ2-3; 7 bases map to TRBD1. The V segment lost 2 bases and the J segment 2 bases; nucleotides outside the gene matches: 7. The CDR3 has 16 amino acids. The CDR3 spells CASSLPTGSYTDTQYF. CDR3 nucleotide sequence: TGTGCCAGCAGTTTACCGACAGGGAGTTACACAGATACGCAGTATTTT.

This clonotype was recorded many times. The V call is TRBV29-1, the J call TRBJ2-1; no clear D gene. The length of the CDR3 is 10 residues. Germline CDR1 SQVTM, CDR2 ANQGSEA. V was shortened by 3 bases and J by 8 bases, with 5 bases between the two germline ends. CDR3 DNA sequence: TGCAGCGTTGATTTGTATGAGCAGTTCTTC. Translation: CSVDLYEQFF.

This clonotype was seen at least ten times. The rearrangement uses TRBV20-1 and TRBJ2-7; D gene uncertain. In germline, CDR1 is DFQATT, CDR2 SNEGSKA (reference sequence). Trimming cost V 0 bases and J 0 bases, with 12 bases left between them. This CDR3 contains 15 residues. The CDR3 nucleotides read TGCAGTGCTAGAGATGGGAAAGACCTCTCCTACGAGCAGTACTTC. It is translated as CSARDGKDLSYEQYF.

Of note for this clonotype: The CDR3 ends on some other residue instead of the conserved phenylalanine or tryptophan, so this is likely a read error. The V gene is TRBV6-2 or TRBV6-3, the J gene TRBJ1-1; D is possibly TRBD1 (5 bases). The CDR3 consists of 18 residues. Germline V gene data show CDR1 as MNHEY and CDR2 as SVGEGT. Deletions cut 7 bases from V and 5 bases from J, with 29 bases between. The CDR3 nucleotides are TGTGCCAGCATCTACAAGTCAGGGAAGGTGACTTGGGGAACTGAAGCTTTCTCT. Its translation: CASIYKSGKVTWGTEAFS.

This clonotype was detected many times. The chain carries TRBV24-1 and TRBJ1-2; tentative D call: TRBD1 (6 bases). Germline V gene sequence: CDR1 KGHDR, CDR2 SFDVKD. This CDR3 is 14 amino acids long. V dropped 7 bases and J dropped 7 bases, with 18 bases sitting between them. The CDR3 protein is CATSRGGRGGGYTF. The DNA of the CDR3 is TGTGCCACCAGCCGTGGGGGCCGAGGGGGTGGCTACACCTTC.

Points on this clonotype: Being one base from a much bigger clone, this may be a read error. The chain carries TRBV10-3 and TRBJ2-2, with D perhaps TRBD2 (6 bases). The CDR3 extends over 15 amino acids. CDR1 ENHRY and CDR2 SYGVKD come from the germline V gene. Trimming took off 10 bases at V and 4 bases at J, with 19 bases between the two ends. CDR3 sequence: CASGVRGHSTGELFF. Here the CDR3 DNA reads TGTGCCAGCGGGGTACGCGGCCACTCCACCGGGGAGCTGTTTTTT.